The present TCR beta chain was sequenced within a study of control samples from healthy donors and cancer patients. Some clones are missing from TCRdb's copy, which holds only in-frame ones; the method was immunoSEQ multiplex PCR. This sample has under 80,000 clones, with over 75% found just once. This CDR3 has 12 residues. Trimming removed 5 bases from V and 2 bases from J, with 7 bases in between. Looked up from germline, CDR1 is MNHEY and CDR2 is SVGEGT. The clonotype was recovered from a man in his forties or fifties in good health. The chain uses TRBV6-2 or TRBV6-3 and TRBJ2-7, with D unclear. The sequenced material came from blood. The CDR3 protein is CASSRGAYEQYF. The DNA for the CDR3 is TGTGCCAGCAGTCGTGGAGCCTACGAGCAGTACTTC.